A selection of T cell receptor beta chains follows, all from one sample in a study of blood T cell repertoires in COVID-19. The method was immunoSEQ multiplex PCR; TCRdb's version includes in-frame clones alone and lacks a portion of them. Of about 120,000 clones listed, 65% to 90% were seen once; the top ten hold 9% to 14%. Material for sequencing was peripheral blood. The receptors come from a human donor in a cohort sampled during active COVID-19. Each CDR3 is given with its conserved first and last residue. A D gene is named only where the DNA matches it firmly. Rows may omit the clone size; those that give it use once, few, many or a size class.

. | TRBJ2-5 | . | TRBV21-1 | TGTGCCAGCAGTACAGGGCCTTTCCCCGGGGTCCAGTACTTC | CASSTGPFPGVQYF
. | TRBJ2-2 | . | TRBV18 | TGTGCCAGCTCACCGACAGTAACCGGGGAGCTGTTTTTT | CASSPTVTGELFF
. | TRBJ1-5 | . | TRBV6-1 | TGTGCCAGCAGTGAAAACAGCTTTTGGGGCAATCAGCCCCAGCATTTT | CASSENSFWGNQPQHF
TRBD2 | TRBJ2-7 | . | TRBV5-6 | TGTGCCAGCAGCCACGGGACTAGCGTCGAGCAGTACTTC | CASSHGTSVEQYF
TRBD1 | TRBJ2-1 | . | TRBV5-1 | TGCGCCAGCAGCCCGTCCCGGGACAGGTTCAATGAGCAGTTCTTC | CASSPSRDRFNEQFF
. | TRBJ1-1 | few | TRBV20-1 | TGCAGTGCTAAGGGACAATCTGAAGCTTTCTTT | CSAKGQSEAFF
TRBD1 | TRBJ1-1 | . | TRBV11-2 | TGTGCCAGCAGCTCGTACTCCCGTTACAGGGGGAACACTGAAGCTTTCTTT | CASSSYSRYRGNTEAFF
. | TRBJ1-1 | . | TRBV10-3 | TGTGCCATCAGACAGGAACCTCTGAGCACTGAAGCCTTCTTT | CAIRQEPLSTEAFF
. | TRBJ2-3 | once | TRBV11-3 | TGTGCCAGCAGCACCCGGACACAGGGTGGGACAGATACGCAGTATTTT | CASSTRTQGGTDTQYF
TRBD1 | TRBJ2-1 | . | TRBV5-4 | TGTGCCAGCAGCCCGGGACAGGCTAGCTCCTACAATGAGCAGTTCTTC | CASSPGQASSYNEQFF
TRBD1 | TRBJ1-4 | . | TRBV5-1 | TGCGCCAGCAGCTTTAGGGAACCGGGACAGGGGTCTAATGAAAAACTGTTTTTT | CASSFREPGQGSNEKLFF
. | TRBJ1-6 | . | TRBV4-1 | TGCGCCAGCAGCCAAGACCCACCGGGAACTGCTTCACCCCTCCACTTT | CASSQDPPGTASPLHF
TRBD1 | TRBJ1-2 | few | TRBV11-2 | TGTGCCAGCAGCCCCCCGACAGGGGGCAATGGCTACACCTTC | CASSPPTGGNGYTF
TRBD2 | TRBJ2-7 | . | TRBV7-2 | TGTGCCAGCAGCTTCTCGATCGGGGGGGCTGACGAGCAGTACTTC | CASSFSIGGADEQYF
TRBD1 | TRBJ1-3 | few | TRBV28 | TGTGCCAGCAGTTCGGGACAGGGAGTCTCCATATATTTT | CASSSGQGVSIYF
TRBD2 | TRBJ2-1 | . | TRBV3-1/TRBV3-2 | TGTGCCAGCAGAAGCGGGGGGCCTCTTTACAATGAGCAGTTCTTC | CASRSGGPLYNEQFF
TRBD2 | TRBJ2-7 | once | TRBV5-1 | TGCGCCAGCAGCTTGAGGGTGGGACTAGCGGGGAATCACGAGCAGTACTTC | CASSLRVGLAGNHEQYF
. | TRBJ1-2 | . | TRBV10-2 | TGCGCCAGCACCAGCGCGGGGGAGGATAACTATGGCTACACCTTC | CASTSAGEDNYGYTF
. | TRBJ1-1 | . | TRBV4-1 | TGCGCCAGCAGCCAGTCGCAAGAAAGGGGCAACACTGAAGCTTTCTTT | CASSQSQERGNTEAFF
TRBD1 | TRBJ1-2 | . | TRBV4-1 | TGCGCCAGCAGCCAAGGGACAGGAAGCTATGGCTACACCTTC | CASSQGTGSYGYTF
. | TRBJ2-3 | . | TRBV6-6 | TGTGCCAGCAGCCCCCGGAGGGCTCGTGCAGATACGCAGTATTTT | CASSPRRARADTQYF
. | TRBJ1-2 | once | TRBV3-1/TRBV3-2 | TGTGCCAGCAGCCCCTTTGAGAGAGATTATGGCTACACCTTC | CASSPFERDYGYTF
TRBD2 | TRBJ2-3 | once | TRBV4-2 | TGTGCCAGCAGCCTCAAGGCTAGCGGGGGTCTGGCTGTAGATACGCAGTATTTT | CASSLKASGGLAVDTQYF